The present entry profiles one T cell receptor (beta chain) with its context. Its antigen is currently unknown. The germline gives CDR1 LGHDT, CDR2 YNNKEL (reference sequence). Trimming removed 1 base from V and 3 bases from J, with 12 bases in between. This CDR3 region has 15 residues. The sample originates from a study of T cell responses to AZD1222 COVID-19 vaccine. General study points: As reported, nearly half of all spike-specific TCRs target variant regions that are unmutated. Repertoire collection took place solely once the T cell response had peaked. Donors skewed white British and female; clonal diversity was possibly underestimated. Regions 160-218 and 743-854 held dominance among vaccine-associated CD4 TCRs, which spanned spike.

Assay: immunoSEQ multiplex PCR; the TCRdb copy retains only in-frame clones and omits some. The sample lists 150,000 or so clones, roughly 90% seen once, with roughly 6.3% in the top ten. The chain carries TRBV3-1 (or the pseudogene TRBV3-2) and TRBJ1-2; D unclear. The input for sequencing was peripheral blood, taken on day 0 of AZD1222 vaccination. The origin of this receptor is an adult in good health. CDR3 in DNA: TGTGCCAGCAGCCAAGTCTACAGTTCTGACTATGGCTACACCTTC. Protein sequence: CASSQVYSSDYGYTF.